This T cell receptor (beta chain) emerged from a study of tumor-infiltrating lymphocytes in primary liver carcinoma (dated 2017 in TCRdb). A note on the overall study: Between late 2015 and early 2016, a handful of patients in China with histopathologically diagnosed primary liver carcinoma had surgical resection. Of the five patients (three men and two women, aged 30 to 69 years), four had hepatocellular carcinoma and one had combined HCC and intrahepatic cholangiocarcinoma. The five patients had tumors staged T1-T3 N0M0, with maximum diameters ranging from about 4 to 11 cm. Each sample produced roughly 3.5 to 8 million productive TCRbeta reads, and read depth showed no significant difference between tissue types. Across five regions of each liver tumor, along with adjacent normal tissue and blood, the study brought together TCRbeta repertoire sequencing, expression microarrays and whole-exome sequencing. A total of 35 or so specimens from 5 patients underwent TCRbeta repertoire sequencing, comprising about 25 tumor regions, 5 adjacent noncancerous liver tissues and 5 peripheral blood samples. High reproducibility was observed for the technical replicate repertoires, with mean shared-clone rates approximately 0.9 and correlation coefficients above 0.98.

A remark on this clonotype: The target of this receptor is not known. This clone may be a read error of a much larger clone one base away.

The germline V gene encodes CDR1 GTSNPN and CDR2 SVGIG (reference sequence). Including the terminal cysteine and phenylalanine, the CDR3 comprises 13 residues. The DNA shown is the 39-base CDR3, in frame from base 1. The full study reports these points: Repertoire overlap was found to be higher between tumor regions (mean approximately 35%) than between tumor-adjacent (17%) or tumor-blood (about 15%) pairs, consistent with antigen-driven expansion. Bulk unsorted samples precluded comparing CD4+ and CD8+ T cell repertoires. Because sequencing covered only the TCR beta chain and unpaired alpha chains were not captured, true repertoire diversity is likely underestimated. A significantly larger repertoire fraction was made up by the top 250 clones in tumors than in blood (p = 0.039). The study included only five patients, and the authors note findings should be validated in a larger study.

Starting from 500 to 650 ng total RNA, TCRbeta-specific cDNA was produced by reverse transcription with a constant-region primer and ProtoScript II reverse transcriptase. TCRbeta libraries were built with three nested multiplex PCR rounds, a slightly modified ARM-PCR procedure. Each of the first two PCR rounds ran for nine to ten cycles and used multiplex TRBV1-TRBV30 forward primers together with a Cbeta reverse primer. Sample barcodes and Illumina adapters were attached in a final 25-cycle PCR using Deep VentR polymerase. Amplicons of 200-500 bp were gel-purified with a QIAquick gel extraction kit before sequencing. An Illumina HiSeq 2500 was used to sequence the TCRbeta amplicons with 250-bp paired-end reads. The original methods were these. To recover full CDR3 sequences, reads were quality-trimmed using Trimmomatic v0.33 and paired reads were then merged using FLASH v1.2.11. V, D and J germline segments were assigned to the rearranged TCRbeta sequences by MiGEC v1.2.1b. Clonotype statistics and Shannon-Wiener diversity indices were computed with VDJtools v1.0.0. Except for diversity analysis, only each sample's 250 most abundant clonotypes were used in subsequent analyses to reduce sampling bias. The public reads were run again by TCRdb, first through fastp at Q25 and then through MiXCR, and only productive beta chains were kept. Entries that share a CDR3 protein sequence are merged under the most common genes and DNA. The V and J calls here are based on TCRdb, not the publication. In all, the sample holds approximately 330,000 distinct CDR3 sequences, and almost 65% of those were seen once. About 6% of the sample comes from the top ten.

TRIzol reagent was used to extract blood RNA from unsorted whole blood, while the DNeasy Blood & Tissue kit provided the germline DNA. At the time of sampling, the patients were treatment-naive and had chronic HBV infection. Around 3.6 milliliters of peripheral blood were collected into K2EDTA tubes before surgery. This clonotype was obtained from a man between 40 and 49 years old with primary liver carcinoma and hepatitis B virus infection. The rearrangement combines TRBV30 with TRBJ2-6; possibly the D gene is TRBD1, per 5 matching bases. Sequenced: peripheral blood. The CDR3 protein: CAYTRAGTNVLTF. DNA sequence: TGTGCCTATACCAGGGCTGGGACCAACGTCCTGACTTTC.